This T cell receptor beta chain was identified during a study of response to subunit inactivated influenza vaccine. General study points: New T cells are recruited in small numbers by each seasonal influenza vaccination, according to the authors' suggestion.

TCRdb fed the RT-PCR reads into MiXCR, producing one record per CDR3 protein. The sample consists of around 750,000 distinct CDR3 sequences, about 20% of them appearing once. This clonotype was found a few times. What it binds is not known. V gave up 4 bases and J gave up 6 bases; unmatched junction bases: 11. The CDR3 contains 16 residues. Germline-derived CDR1 and CDR2 are MGHDK and SYGVNS. The source material was PBMCs from blood, sampled 5 days after vaccination. The clonotype comes from a man aged 45 to 65 who received an inactivated influenza vaccine. V gene TRBV25-1 combines with J gene TRBJ2-1; 8 bases match TRBD2. The CDR3 DNA follows: TGTGCCAGCAGTGCAACAACGGGACTAGGTTTCAATGAGCAGTTCTTC. Translated: CASSATTGLGFNEQFF.